Presented here are 7 T cell receptor beta chains from one specimen sequenced in a study of PD-L1 blockade in urothelial cancer. TCRdb keeps only in-frame clones here, not all; method: immunoSEQ multiplex PCR. Counted here are 84,000 or so clones, about 83% occurring once; the ten biggest clones make up approximately 15%. Specified time point: pretreatment peripheral blood. Sequenced material: PBMCs, taken around atezolizumab (anti-PD-L1) treatment. The receptors originated from a man aged 60-69 years with urothelial cancer.

The J gene is TRBJ2-3, the V gene TRBV7-9; TRBD2 matches 10 bases. The CDR3 is made up of 14 amino acids. The V segment lost 8 bases and the J segment 4 bases; nucleotides outside the gene matches: 6. CDR1 is SEHNR and CDR2 is FQNEAQ in the germline V gene (reference sequence). CDR3 DNA: TGTGCCAGCTCACCTAGCGGGGGCGCAGATACGCAGTATTTT. The encoded protein is CASSPSGGADTQYF.

The chain recombines TRBV19 with TRBJ1-5; tentatively, D is TRBD1 (6 bases). Germline V lookup: CDR1 LNHDA, CDR2 SQIVND (reference sequence). The CDR3 spans 17 residues. Trimming stripped 3 bases from V and 7 bases from J, with 22 bases between. The CDR3, as DNA: TGTGCCAGTAGTATTTGGTCGTCAACAGGGTCTAGGCAGCCCCAGCATTTT. Its protein is CASSIWSSTGSRQPQHF.

The chain employs TRBV10-3 and TRBJ2-7; 9 nucleotides line up with TRBD1. After removal of 4 bases from V and 3 bases from J, the junction contained 4 bases not matched to a gene. The V gene's germline CDR1 is ENHRY and CDR2 SYGVKD. There are 14 residues in the CDR3. Written as DNA, the CDR3 is TGTGCCATCAGTGTGAGGGACAGGGTCTACGAGCAGTACTTC. Translation gives CAISVRDRVYEQYF.

This clone was observed once. The gene calls are TRBV11-2 and TRBJ1-3; the D is unclear. The length of the CDR3 is 19 residues. Between the trimmed V and J ends, which lost 2 bases and 0 bases, there was a span of 20 bases. Looked up from germline, CDR1 is SGHAT and CDR2 is FQNNGV. CDR3 sequence (DNA): TGTGCCAGCAGCTTAACCGTGGGAGACCAAAGGCTCTCTGGAAACACCATATATTTT. Amino acid sequence: CASSLTVGDQRLSGNTIYF.

The CDR3 nucleotides read TGTGCCAGCAGCCAAACAGGGTATAATGAAAAACTGTTTTTT. Residues: CASSQTGYNEKLFF. The chain has TRBV27 and TRBJ1-4, with a tentative D call TRBD1 (6 bases). V shed 6 bases and J shed 4 bases, with 12 bases lying between them. Germline-derived CDR1 and CDR2 are MNHEY and SMNVEV (reference sequence). This CDR3 spans 14 amino acids.

This chain links TRBV5-1 with TRBJ1-5; 10 positions match TRBD1. The junction had 2 bases not matched to a gene; V was cut back by 0 bases and J by 5 bases. Germline assignment: CDR1 SGHRS and CDR2 YFSETQ. The CDR3 consists of 15 residues. This CDR3 reads CASSLGTGGYQPQHF. The CDR3 bases are TGCGCCAGCAGCTTGGGGACAGGGGGATATCAGCCCCAGCATTTT.

CDR3 region: CASSDLYRYEQYF. The CDR3 DNA reads as TGTGCCAGCAGTGATTTGTATCGCTACGAGCAGTACTTC. J is TRBJ2-7 and V is TRBV6-1; the D is unclear. CDR3 length: 13 amino acids. Germline loops: CDR1 MNHNS, CDR2 SASEGT. The germline V and J ends were trimmed by 3 bases and 3 bases, with 9 bases remaining between them.